This TCR beta chain was profiled in a study of T cells in Graves' hyperthyroidism and ophthalmopathy. Uncontrolled infection, other autoimmune disease, pregnancy and lactation each barred patients from inclusion. PBMCs were sourced from less than 12 ml fresh peripheral blood. TCR beta CDR3 sequences were amplified from RNA transcripts. HTBI primers were used for first-round RT-PCR of the TCR CDR3. MiXCR, run by TCRdb on the multiplex PCR reads, gives a single entry per CDR3 protein. The repertoire holds approximately 300,000 distinct CDR3 sequences, with over 15% as singletons. The table lists this clonotype with many counts. This CDR3 comprises 12 residues. From germline, CDR1 is SQVTM and CDR2 ANQGSEA. The V end was cut by 4 bases, the J end by 3 bases, with 6 bases between.

The V call is TRBV29-1, the J call TRBJ1-4; D possibly corresponds to TRBD1 (5 bases). Sequencing was done on a sample of blood. The sequence derives from a woman aged 60-70 years with Graves' ophthalmopathy. The CDR3 coding sequence is TGCAGCGTTGCCAGGGCTAATGAAAAACTGTTTTTT. This encodes CSVARANEKLFF.